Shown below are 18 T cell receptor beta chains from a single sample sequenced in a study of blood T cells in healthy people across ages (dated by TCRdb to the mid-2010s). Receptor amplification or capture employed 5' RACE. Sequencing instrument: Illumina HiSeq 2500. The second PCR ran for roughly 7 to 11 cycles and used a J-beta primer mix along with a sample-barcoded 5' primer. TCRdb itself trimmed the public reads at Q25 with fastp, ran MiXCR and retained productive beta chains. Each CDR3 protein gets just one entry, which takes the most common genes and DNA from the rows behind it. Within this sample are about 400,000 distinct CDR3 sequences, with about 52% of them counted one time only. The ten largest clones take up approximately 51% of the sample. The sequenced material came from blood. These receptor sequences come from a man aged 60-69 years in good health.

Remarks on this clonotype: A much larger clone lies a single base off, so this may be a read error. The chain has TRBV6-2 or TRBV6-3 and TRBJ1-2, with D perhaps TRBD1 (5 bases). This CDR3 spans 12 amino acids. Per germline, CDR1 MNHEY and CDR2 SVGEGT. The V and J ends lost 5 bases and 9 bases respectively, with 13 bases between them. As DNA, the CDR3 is TGTGCCAGCAGTACGGACATCCGACGCTACACCTTC. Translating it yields CASSTDIRRYTF.

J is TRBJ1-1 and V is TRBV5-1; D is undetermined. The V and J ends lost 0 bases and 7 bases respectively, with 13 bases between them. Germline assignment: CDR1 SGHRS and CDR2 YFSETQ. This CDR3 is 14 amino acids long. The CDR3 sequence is CASSLGARSDEAFF. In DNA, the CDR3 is TGCGCCAGCAGCTTGGGGGCTAGGTCTGATGAAGCTTTCTTT.

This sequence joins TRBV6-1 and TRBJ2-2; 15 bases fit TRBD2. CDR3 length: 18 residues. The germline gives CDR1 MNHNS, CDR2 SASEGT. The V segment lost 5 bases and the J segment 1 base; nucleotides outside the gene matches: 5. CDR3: CASSPGLAGGRNTGELFF. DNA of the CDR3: TGTGCCAGCAGTCCGGGACTAGCGGGAGGACGGAACACCGGGGAGCTGTTTTTT.

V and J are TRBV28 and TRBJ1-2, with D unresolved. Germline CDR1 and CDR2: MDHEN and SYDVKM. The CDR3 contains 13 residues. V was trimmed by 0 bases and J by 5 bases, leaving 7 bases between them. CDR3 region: CASSLWQLYGYTF. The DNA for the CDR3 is TGTGCCAGCAGTTTATGGCAGCTTTATGGCTACACCTTC.

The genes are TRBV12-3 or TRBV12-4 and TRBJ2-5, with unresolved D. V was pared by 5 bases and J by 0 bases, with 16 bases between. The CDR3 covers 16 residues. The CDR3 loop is CASSPPPTSHQETQYF. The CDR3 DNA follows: TGTGCCAGCAGTCCCCCCCCTACCAGCCACCAAGAGACCCAGTACTTC.

The CDR3 DNA sequence: TGTGCCACCAGTGACCCCGGGGCGGGGGGTGAGCAGTTCTTC. Encoded protein: CATSDPGAGGEQFF. The chain combines TRBV24-1 with TRBJ2-1, with TRBD2 identical over 8 bases. This CDR3 region has 14 residues. Germline V gives CDR1 KGHDR, CDR2 SFDVKD. The ends lost 4 bases at V and 9 bases at J; junction bases unmatched: 7.

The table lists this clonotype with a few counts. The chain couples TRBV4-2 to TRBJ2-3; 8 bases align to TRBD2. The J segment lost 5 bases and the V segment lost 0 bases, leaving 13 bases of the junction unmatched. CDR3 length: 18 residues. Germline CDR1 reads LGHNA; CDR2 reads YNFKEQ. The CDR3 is CASSQDLSGTGGKDTQYF. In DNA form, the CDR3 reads TGTGCCAGCAGCCAAGATCTTAGCGGGACGGGGGGAAAAGATACGCAGTATTTT.

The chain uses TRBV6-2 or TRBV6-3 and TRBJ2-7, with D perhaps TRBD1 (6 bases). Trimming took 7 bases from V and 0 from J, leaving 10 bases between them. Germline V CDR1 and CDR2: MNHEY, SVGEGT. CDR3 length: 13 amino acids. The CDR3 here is CASMEGGSYEQYF. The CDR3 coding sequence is TGTGCCAGCATGGAAGGGGGCTCCTACGAGCAGTACTTC.

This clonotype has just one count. CDR3 region: CASSYRESRTEAFF. DNA for the CDR3: TGTGCCAGCAGCTACCGGGAGTCCCGGACTGAAGCTTTCTTT. This chain uses TRBV3-1 with TRBJ1-1; no reliable D call. Germline CDR1 LGHDT, CDR2 YNNKEL (reference sequence). The CDR3 is 14 amino acids. V was trimmed by 5 bases and J by 5 bases, leaving 15 bases between them.

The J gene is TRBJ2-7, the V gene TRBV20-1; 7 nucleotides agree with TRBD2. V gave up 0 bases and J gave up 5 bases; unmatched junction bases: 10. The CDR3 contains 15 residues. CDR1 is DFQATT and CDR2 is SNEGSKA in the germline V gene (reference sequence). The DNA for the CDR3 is TGCAGTGCTAGAGATTCCCCAACTAGCGTCCACGAGCAGTACTTC. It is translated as CSARDSPTSVHEQYF.

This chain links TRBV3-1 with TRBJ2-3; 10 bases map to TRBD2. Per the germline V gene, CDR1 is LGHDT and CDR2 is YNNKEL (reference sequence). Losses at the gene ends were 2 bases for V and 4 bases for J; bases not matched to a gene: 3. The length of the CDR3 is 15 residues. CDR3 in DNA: TGTGCCAGCAGCCAAAGCGGGGGGGACGCAGATACGCAGTATTTT. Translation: CASSQSGGDADTQYF.

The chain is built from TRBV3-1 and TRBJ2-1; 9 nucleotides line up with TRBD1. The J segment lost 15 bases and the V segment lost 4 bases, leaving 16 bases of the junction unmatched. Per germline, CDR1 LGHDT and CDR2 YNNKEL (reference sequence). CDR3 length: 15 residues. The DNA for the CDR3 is TGTGCCAGCAGCCCGCGACCCGGTGGGACAGGGTTTTGGTTCTTC. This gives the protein CASSPRPGGTGFWFF.

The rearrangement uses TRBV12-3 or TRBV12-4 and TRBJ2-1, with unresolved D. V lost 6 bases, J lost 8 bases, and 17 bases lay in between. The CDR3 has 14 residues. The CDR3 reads CASSRLIGPHEQFF. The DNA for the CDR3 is TGTGCCAGCAGCAGACTGATCGGGCCCCATGAGCAGTTCTTC.

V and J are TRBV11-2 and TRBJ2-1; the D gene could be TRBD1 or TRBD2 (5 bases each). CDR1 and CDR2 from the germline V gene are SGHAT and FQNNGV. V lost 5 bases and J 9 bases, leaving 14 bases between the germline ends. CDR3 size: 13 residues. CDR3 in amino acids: CASSRRSGAEQFF. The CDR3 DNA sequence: TGTGCCAGCAGCCGAAGGTCCGGGGCTGAGCAGTTCTTC.

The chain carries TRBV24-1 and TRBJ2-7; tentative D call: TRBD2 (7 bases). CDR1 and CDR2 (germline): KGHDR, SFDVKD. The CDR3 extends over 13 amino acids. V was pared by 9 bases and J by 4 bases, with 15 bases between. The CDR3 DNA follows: TGTGCCACCGGAGGGGGGGCCCCTTACGAGCAGTACTTC. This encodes CATGGGAPYEQYF.

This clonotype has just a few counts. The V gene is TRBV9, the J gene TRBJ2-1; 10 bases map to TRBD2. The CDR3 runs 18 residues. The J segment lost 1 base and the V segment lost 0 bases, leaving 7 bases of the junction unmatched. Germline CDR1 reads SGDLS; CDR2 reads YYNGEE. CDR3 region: CASSVAGLAGGSYNEQFF. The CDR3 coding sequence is TGTGCCAGCAGCGTAGCGGGGTTAGCGGGAGGATCCTACAATGAGCAGTTCTTC. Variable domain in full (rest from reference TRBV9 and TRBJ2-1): DSGVTQTPKHLITATGQRVTLRCSPRSGDLSVYWYQQSLDQGLQFLIQYYNGEERAKGNILERFSAQQFPDLHSELNLSSLELGDSALYFCASSVAGLAGGSYNEQFFGPGTRLTVL.

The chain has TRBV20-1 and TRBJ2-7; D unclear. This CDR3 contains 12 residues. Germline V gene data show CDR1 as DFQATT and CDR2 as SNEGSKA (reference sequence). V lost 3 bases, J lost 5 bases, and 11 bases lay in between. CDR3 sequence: CSASITGHEQYF. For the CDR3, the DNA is TGCAGTGCTAGTATCACGGGCCACGAGCAGTACTTC.

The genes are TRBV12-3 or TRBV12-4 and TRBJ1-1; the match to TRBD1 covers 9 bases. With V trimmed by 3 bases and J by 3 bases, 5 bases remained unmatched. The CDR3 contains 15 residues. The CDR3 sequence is CASSFSTGGDTEAFF. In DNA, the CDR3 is TGTGCCAGCAGTTTCTCGACAGGGGGAGACACTGAAGCTTTCTTT.